The subject of this entry is one T cell receptor (beta chain). This record comes from a study of OX40 agonist ivuxolimab in advanced cancers. Germline V lookup: CDR1 KGHSH, CDR2 LQKENI. The CDR3 is made up of 17 amino acids. Trimming removed 2 bases from V and 2 bases from J; junction bases left unmatched: 10. No patient had autoimmune disease or received systemic immunosuppression. The method was immunoSEQ multiplex PCR; TCRdb's version includes in-frame clones alone and lacks a portion of them. The sample consists of fewer than 75,000 clones, roughly nine tenths of them appearing once. This sample comprised CD4+ or CD8+ T cells sorted from blood, obtained in a trial of the OX40 agonist ivuxolimab. The TCR was taken from an adult with an advanced solid tumor such as melanoma, head and neck, liver or kidney cancer. The gene calls are TRBV18 and TRBJ2-5, with 8 bases identical to TRBD2. In DNA form, the CDR3 reads TGTGCCAGCTCACCAGAGCGGAGGGCTAGCGGGCAAGAGACCCAGTACTTC. Translated, it gives CASSPERRASGQETQYF.